This paragraph reports one T cell receptor (beta chain). The data belong to a study of blood T cell repertoires in COVID-19. For the study at large: Specimens from acute and convalescent COVID-19 originated in the United States, Italy and Spain. T cells, B-cell-depleted T cells, or PBMCs provided the cDNA or gDNA that served as material.

Under the authors' procedure: Nucleated cell number was recorded as an estimate derived from reference gene primer amplification. The protocol was immunoSEQ multiplex PCR, while the TCRdb copy is restricted to in-frame clones and leaves out a portion. V and J calls and clone size are those listed in that table; D and trimming were worked out from the DNA. There are about 74,000 clones in the sample; more than 70% occur only once, and approximately 8.8% lies in the top ten. The CDR3 loop spans 12 amino acids. Germline loops: CDR1 SNHLY, CDR2 FYNNEI. Trimming removed 6 bases from V and 9 bases from J; junction bases left unmatched: 4.

The chain links TRBV2 to TRBJ2-1, with 8 bases fitting TRBD1. Sequencing used peripheral blood. This receptor was taken from a man aged 45-65 years with active COVID-19. The chain's CDR3 is CASSGTGGEQFF. As DNA, the CDR3 is TGTGCCAGCAGCGGGACAGGTGGTGAGCAGTTCTTC.